This T cell receptor (beta chain) was profiled in a study of blood T cell repertoires in COVID-19. Assay used: immunoSEQ multiplex PCR; TCRdb lists only in-frame clones, some missing. The sample lists approximately 59,000 clones, roughly 81% occurring once. Germline lookup yields CDR1 GTSNPN and CDR2 SVGIG (reference sequence). V lost 5 bases and J 2 bases, leaving 16 bases between the germline ends. This CDR3 contains 15 residues. Sequences were obtained from peripheral blood. The clonotype comes from a man older than 75 with acute or convalescent COVID-19. V and J are TRBV30 and TRBJ2-1, with D perhaps TRBD2 (7 bases). The CDR3 nucleotides read TGTGCCTGGGGACTGGGGGGGGGCCCCTACAATGAGCAGTTCTTC. It encodes CAWGLGGGPYNEQFF.